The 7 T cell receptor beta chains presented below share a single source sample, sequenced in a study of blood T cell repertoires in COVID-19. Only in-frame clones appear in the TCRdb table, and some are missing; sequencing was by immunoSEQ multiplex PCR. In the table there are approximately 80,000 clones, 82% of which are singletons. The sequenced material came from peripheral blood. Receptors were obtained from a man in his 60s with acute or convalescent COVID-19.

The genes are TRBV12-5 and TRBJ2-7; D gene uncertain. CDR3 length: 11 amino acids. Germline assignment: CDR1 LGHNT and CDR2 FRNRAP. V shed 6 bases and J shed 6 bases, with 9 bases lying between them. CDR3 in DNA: TGTGCTAGTGGCCAGTTTGGCGAGCAGTACTTC. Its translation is CASGQFGEQYF.

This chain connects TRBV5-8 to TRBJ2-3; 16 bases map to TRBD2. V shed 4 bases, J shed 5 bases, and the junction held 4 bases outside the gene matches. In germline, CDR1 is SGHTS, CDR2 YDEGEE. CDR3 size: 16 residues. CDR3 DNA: TGTGCCAGCAGCCCGGGACTAGCGGGGGGGCAAGATACGCAGTATTTT. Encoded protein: CASSPGLAGGQDTQYF. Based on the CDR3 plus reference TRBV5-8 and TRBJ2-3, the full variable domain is EAGVTQSPTHLIKTRGQQATLRCSPISGHTSVYWYQQALGLGLQFLLWYDEGEERNRGNFPPRFSGRQFPNYSSELNVNALELEDSALYLCASSPGLAGGQDTQYFGPGTRLTVL.

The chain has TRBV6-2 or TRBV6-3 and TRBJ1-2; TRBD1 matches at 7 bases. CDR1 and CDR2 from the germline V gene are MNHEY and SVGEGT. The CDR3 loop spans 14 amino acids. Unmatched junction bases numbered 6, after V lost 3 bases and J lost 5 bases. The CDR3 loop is CASSYGQGGYGYTF. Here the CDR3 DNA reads TGTGCCAGCAGTTATGGTCAGGGGGGTTATGGCTACACCTTC.

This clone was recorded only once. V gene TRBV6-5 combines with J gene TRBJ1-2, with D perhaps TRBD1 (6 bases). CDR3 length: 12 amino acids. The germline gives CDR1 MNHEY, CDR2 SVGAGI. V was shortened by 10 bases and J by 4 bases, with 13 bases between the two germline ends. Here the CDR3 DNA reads TGTGCCACCGGGGGGGCTCCCTATGGCTACACCTTC. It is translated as CATGGAPYGYTF.

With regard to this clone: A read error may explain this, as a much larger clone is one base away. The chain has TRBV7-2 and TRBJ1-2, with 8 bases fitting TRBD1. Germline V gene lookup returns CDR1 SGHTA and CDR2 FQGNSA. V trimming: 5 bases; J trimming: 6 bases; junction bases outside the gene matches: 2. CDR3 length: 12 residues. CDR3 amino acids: CASSQTGDGYTF. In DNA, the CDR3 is TGTGCCAGCAGCCAGACAGGGGATGGCTACACCTTC.

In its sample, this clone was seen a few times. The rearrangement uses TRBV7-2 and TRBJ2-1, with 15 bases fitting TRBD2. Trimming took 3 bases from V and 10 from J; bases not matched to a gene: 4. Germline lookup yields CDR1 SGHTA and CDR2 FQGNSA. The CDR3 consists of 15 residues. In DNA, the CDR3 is TGTGCCAGCAGCTTGGGACTAGCGGGAGGCCAGGAGCAGTTCTTC. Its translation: CASSLGLAGGQEQFF. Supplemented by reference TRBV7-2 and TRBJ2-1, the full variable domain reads GAGVSQSPSNKVTEKGKDVELRCDPISGHTALYWYRQSLGQGLEFLIYFQGNSAPDKSGLPSDRFSAERTGGSVSTLTIQRTQQEDSAVYLCASSLGLAGGQEQFFGPGTRLTVL.

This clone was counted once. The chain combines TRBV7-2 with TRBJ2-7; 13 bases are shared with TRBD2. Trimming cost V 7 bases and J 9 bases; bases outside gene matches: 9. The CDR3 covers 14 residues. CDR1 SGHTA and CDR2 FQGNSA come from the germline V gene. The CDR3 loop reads CASKGTSGARGQYF. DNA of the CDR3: TGTGCCAGCAAGGGGACTAGCGGGGCTAGAGGGCAGTACTTC.